This passage covers 21 T cell receptor beta chains from one sample sequenced in a study of cytomegalovirus exposure and HLA in healthy donors. Amplification used 60 Vbeta primers and 13 Jbeta primers. Assay used: immunoSEQ multiplex PCR; TCRdb lists only in-frame clones, some missing. The sample contains about 69,000 clones, around 74% of which appear only once. What was sequenced was PBMCs. The receptors here all came from a woman in her thirties in good health and CMV-seropositive.

The J gene is TRBJ1-2, the V gene TRBV27; 9 bases align to TRBD1. This CDR3 is 13 amino acids long. The junction had 6 bases not matched to a gene; V was cut back by 6 bases and J by 7 bases. Germline V gene data show CDR1 as MNHEY and CDR2 as SMNVEV (reference sequence). CDR3 sequence: CASRWDREAGYTF. The DNA of the CDR3 is TGTGCCAGCAGGTGGGACAGGGAGGCTGGCTACACCTTC.

V gene TRBV30 combines with J gene TRBJ1-1; D remains unclear. The V gene's germline CDR1 is GTSNPN and CDR2 SVGIG (reference sequence). This CDR3 comprises 13 residues. V was cut by 2 bases and J by 5 bases, with 12 bases left in between. The CDR3 sequence: CAWSFSHGTEAFF. CDR3 bases: TGTGCCTGGAGTTTCAGTCACGGGACTGAAGCTTTCTTT.

In this sample, this clone turned up a few times. The chain employs TRBV30 and TRBJ2-7; D may be TRBD2 (6 bases). This CDR3 has 11 residues. Trimming left V 8 bases short and J 6 bases short, with 14 bases between. Germline V gene sequence: CDR1 GTSNPN, CDR2 SVGIG (reference sequence). The CDR3 DNA reads TGTGCCAGGGACTCCGGGGTCGAGCAGTACTTC. It specifies CARDSGVEQYF.

This sequence joins TRBV18 and TRBJ1-4; D unresolved. This CDR3 has 12 residues. Germline CDR1 and CDR2: KGHSH and LQKENI. V was trimmed by 6 bases and J by 5 bases, leaving 7 bases between them. The CDR3 DNA follows: TGTGCCAGCTCGTTCCCGAATGAAAAACTGTTTTTT. Translation: CASSFPNEKLFF.

The V call is TRBV4-2, the J call TRBJ2-7; a weak D match, TRBD1 (6 bases). The V gene's germline CDR1 is LGHNA and CDR2 YNFKEQ. Trimming removed 3 bases at V and 3 bases at J, with 24 bases between. This CDR3 contains 18 residues. CDR3 amino acids: CASSHSAEGQGIRYEQYF. The CDR3 DNA sequence: TGTGCCAGCAGCCATTCAGCGGAAGGGCAGGGGATCCGCTACGAGCAGTACTTC.

The gene calls are TRBV28 and TRBJ1-2, with 7 positions matching TRBD1. J gave up 4 bases and V 6 bases, and 8 bases lay outside the gene matches. The CDR3 length is 14 residues. Germline V gene sequence: CDR1 MDHEN, CDR2 SYDVKM. Here the CDR3 reads CASSPGGNGYGYTF. In DNA, the CDR3 is TGTGCCAGCAGCCCAGGGGGGAATGGCTATGGCTACACCTTC.

This chain uses TRBV10-2 with TRBJ2-7; TRBD2 matches at 8 bases. Germline V lookup: CDR1 WSHSY, CDR2 SAAADI. Trimming at V came to 2 bases and at J to 6 bases, leaving 12 bases not matched to a gene. This CDR3 spans 16 amino acids. DNA of the CDR3: TGCGCCAGCAGTGAGCCTAGGACTAGCAGGGCCCCCGAGCAGTACTTC. Translation gives CASSEPRTSRAPEQYF.

The chain couples TRBV7-2 to TRBJ1-2, with D unclear. The CDR3 sequence is 15 residues long. The germline CDR1 and CDR2 sequences are SGHTA and FQGNSA. Trimming cost V 5 bases and J 0 bases, with 13 bases left between them. In DNA, the CDR3 is TGTGCCAGCAGCCTCACCAGTGGGCCTAACTATGGCTACACCTTC. Its protein is CASSLTSGPNYGYTF.

The rearrangement links TRBV11-2 to TRBJ2-1, with 7 bases aligning to TRBD2. With V trimmed by 7 bases and J by 2 bases, 8 bases remained unmatched. CDR1 SGHAT and CDR2 FQNNGV come from the germline V gene. This CDR3 contains 15 residues. The CDR3 sequence is CASTSLTSTYNEQFF. In DNA, the CDR3 is TGTGCCAGCACCTCCTTGACTAGCACCTACAATGAGCAGTTCTTC.

CDR3 coding DNA: TGTGCCAGCAGCGGAGGGATGGGACAGGGGAAGAACGAGCAGTACTTC. It is translated as CASSGGMGQGKNEQYF. This chain joins TRBV9 and TRBJ2-7; 10 bases line up with TRBD1. CDR3 length: 16 amino acids. From germline, CDR1 is SGDLS and CDR2 YYNGEE. V was clipped by 3 bases and J by 5 bases; unmatched bases: 11.

The CDR3 reads CAFGGPYNEQFF. The CDR3 DNA sequence: TGTGCCTTTGGTGGGCCTTACAATGAGCAGTTCTTC. J is TRBJ2-1 and V is TRBV30, with D hard to call. Deletions cut 7 bases from V and 4 bases from J, with 11 bases between. Germline CDR1 is GTSNPN and CDR2 is SVGIG (reference sequence). The CDR3 is 12 residues long.

This clone was counted a single time. The V call is TRBV11-2, the J call TRBJ2-5, with TRBD2 matching 10 bases. The ends lost 6 bases at V and 1 base at J; junction bases unmatched: 8. Germline V gene sequence: CDR1 SGHAT, CDR2 FQNNGV. CDR3 length: 16 residues. CDR3 residues: CASRSPGTSAQETQYF. CDR3 DNA sequence: TGTGCCAGCAGGTCCCCCGGGACTAGCGCCCAAGAGACCCAGTACTTC.

The chain carries TRBV28 and TRBJ2-7, with TRBD1 matching 9 bases. V gave up 7 bases and J gave up 3 bases; unmatched junction bases: 10. Looked up from germline, CDR1 is MDHEN and CDR2 is SYDVKM. CDR3 length: 15 amino acids. The CDR3 loop is CASILPRDRDYEQYF. CDR3 bases: TGTGCCAGCATCTTACCGAGGGACAGGGACTACGAGCAGTACTTC.

V gene TRBV28 combines with J gene TRBJ1-2; D remains unclear. CDR3 length: 13 amino acids. Trimming cost V 6 bases and J 5 bases, with 13 bases left between them. Germline V gene lookup returns CDR1 MDHEN and CDR2 SYDVKM. The CDR3: CASSLMKAYGYTF. CDR3 bases: TGTGCCAGCAGCCTAATGAAAGCGTATGGCTACACCTTC.

The chain carries TRBV9 and TRBJ2-3; tentative D call: TRBD1 (5 bases). The V and J ends lost 0 bases and 5 bases respectively, with 10 bases between them. Germline CDR1 is SGDLS and CDR2 is YYNGEE. This CDR3 spans 14 amino acids. For the CDR3, the DNA is TGTGCCAGCAGCGTAGGGAACAGGAGAGATACGCAGTATTTT. It is translated as CASSVGNRRDTQYF.

The V and J genes are TRBV29-1 and TRBJ2-1; 7 bases map to TRBD2. Germline CDR1 and CDR2: SQVTM and ANQGSEA. The CDR3 totals 19 residues. Trimming cost V 0 bases and J 1 base; bases outside gene matches: 15. The CDR3 is CSVEDYSPRDGRSYNEQFF. CDR3 nucleotide sequence: TGCAGCGTTGAAGATTATTCCCCTCGGGACGGGAGGTCCTACAATGAGCAGTTCTTC.

The chain links TRBV6-5 to TRBJ2-7, with TRBD1 matching over 8 bases. Unmatched junction bases numbered 10, after V lost 5 bases and J lost 7 bases. The CDR3 is 14 amino acids. Germline V lookup: CDR1 MNHEY, CDR2 SVGAGI. This CDR3 reads CASSHGQGIWEQYF. CDR3 DNA: TGTGCCAGCAGTCACGGACAGGGTATTTGGGAGCAGTACTTC.

The J gene is TRBJ1-4, the V gene TRBV6-5, with 7 bases fitting TRBD1. Germline V lookup: CDR1 MNHEY, CDR2 SVGAGI. This CDR3 comprises 15 residues. The trim removed 0 bases at V and 4 bases at J, leaving 2 bases unmatched. CDR3: CASSYSRQGNEKLFF. As DNA, the CDR3 is TGTGCCAGCAGTTACTCGAGACAGGGTAATGAAAAACTGTTTTTT.

The chain links TRBV18 to TRBJ1-1; 9 bases agree with TRBD1. Germline V lookup: CDR1 KGHSH, CDR2 LQKENI. The CDR3 has 14 amino acids. Trimming at V came to 8 bases and at J to 1 base, leaving 5 bases not matched to a gene. The CDR3 sequence is CASLEQGANTEAFF. The CDR3 DNA is TGTGCCAGCCTCGAACAGGGGGCGAACACTGAAGCTTTCTTT.

The sample holds one count of this clone. The chain uses TRBV7-6 and TRBJ1-1; 9 bases agree with TRBD1. The CDR3 runs to 14 residues. The V and J ends lost 3 bases and 2 bases, in that order; junction bases with no gene match: 1. CDR1 is SGHVS and CDR2 is FNYEAQ in the germline V gene. CDR3 in DNA: TGTGCCAGCAGCTTGACAGGGGGTAACACTGAAGCTTTCTTT. It yields the protein CASSLTGGNTEAFF.

In nucleotides, the CDR3 is TGTGCCAGCAGCCCTCTGACTAGCGGGACGTTAGGCTCCTACAATGAGCAGTTCTTC. Protein: CASSPLTSGTLGSYNEQFF. The rearrangement links TRBV7-9 to TRBJ2-1; 11 positions agree with TRBD2. Trimming took 5 bases from V and 0 from J; bases not matched to a gene: 12. This CDR3 is built from 19 residues. From germline, CDR1 is SEHNR and CDR2 FQNEAQ (reference sequence).